Listed below are T cell receptor beta chains from one sample, sequenced in a study of blood T cell repertoires in COVID-19. Assay: immunoSEQ multiplex PCR; the TCRdb copy retains only in-frame clones and omits some. This sample yields 250,000 to 350,000 clones, of which under 95% are seen a single time; 2.6% belongs to the top ten. Sequenced sample: PBMCs or T cells enriched from blood (not recorded which). The source of these receptors is a man in his 60s who had recovered from COVID-19. Both conserved end residues are part of each CDR3. Fields, in order: D gene, clone size, V gene, J gene, CDR3 protein, CDR3 DNA. The D gene is left open where the match is weak. Size tells how often a clone was seen (once, few, many) or the class of an expanded clone, and some rows leave it out.

D gene: NA; clone size: NA; V gene: TRBV5-5; J gene: TRBJ1-1; CDR3 protein: CASSLRSVNTEAFF; CDR3 DNA: TGTGCCAGCAGCTTGAGATCAGTGAACACTGAAGCTTTCTTT
D gene: NA; clone size: once; V gene: TRBV5-5; J gene: TRBJ2-3; CDR3 protein: CASSPWGGLTSTDTQYF; CDR3 DNA: TGTGCCAGCAGCCCTTGGGGAGGACTTACTAGCACAGATACGCAGTATTTT
D gene: TRBD1; clone size: few; V gene: TRBV2; J gene: TRBJ2-5; CDR3 protein: CASSEAQDRGYETQYF; CDR3 DNA: TGTGCCAGCAGTGAAGCCCAAGACAGGGGTTATGAGACCCAGTACTTC
D gene: TRBD1; clone size: NA; V gene: TRBV19; J gene: TRBJ1-5; CDR3 protein: CASTSTGTQPQHF; CDR3 DNA: TGTGCCAGTACTTCGACAGGGACTCAGCCCCAGCATTTT
D gene: TRBD2; clone size: NA; V gene: TRBV24-1; J gene: TRBJ2-1; CDR3 protein: CATSVTSGSRNEQFF; CDR3 DNA: TGTGCCACCAGTGTTACCAGCGGGAGTCGTAATGAGCAGTTCTTC
D gene: NA; clone size: NA; V gene: TRBV18; J gene: TRBJ1-5; CDR3 protein: CASSPLSGARDQPQHF; CDR3 DNA: TGTGCCAGCTCACCACTGTCAGGGGCCAGGGATCAGCCCCAGCATTTT
D gene: NA; clone size: few; V gene: TRBV5-1; J gene: TRBJ1-1; CDR3 protein: CASRLDQGSTEAFF; CDR3 DNA: TGCGCCAGCCGCTTAGATCAGGGAAGCACTGAAGCTTTCTTT
D gene: NA; clone size: NA; V gene: TRBV12-3/TRBV12-4; J gene: TRBJ2-7; CDR3 protein: CASSLGVNYEQYF; CDR3 DNA: TGTGCCAGCAGTTTAGGAGTGAACTACGAGCAGTACTTC
D gene: TRBD2; clone size: NA; V gene: TRBV7-3; J gene: TRBJ2-5; CDR3 protein: CASSPSGAGETQYF; CDR3 DNA: TGTGCCAGCAGTCCCAGCGGGGCGGGGGAGACCCAGTACTTC
D gene: TRBD1; clone size: NA; V gene: TRBV28; J gene: TRBJ1-2; CDR3 protein: CASFSAGGDGYTF; CDR3 DNA: TGTGCCAGCTTTTCGGCAGGGGGCGATGGCTACACCTTC
D gene: NA; clone size: NA; V gene: TRBV5-1; J gene: TRBJ2-1; CDR3 protein: CASSQTGMSYNEQFF; CDR3 DNA: TGCGCCAGCAGCCAGACAGGAATGTCCTACAATGAGCAGTTCTTC
D gene: NA; clone size: NA; V gene: TRBV19; J gene: TRBJ2-1; CDR3 protein: CASSIGGALIEQFF; CDR3 DNA: TGTGCCAGTAGTATTGGGGGGGCGCTTATTGAGCAGTTCTTC
D gene: TRBD1; clone size: NA; V gene: TRBV27; J gene: TRBJ2-7; CDR3 protein: CASSRDRVSYEQYF; CDR3 DNA: TGTGCCAGCAGCCGGGACAGGGTCTCCTACGAGCAGTACTTC
D gene: NA; clone size: NA; V gene: TRBV9; J gene: TRBJ2-7; CDR3 protein: CASSSSGSNHAYEQYF; CDR3 DNA: TGTGCCAGCAGCTCTAGTGGGTCCAACCACGCGTACGAGCAGTACTTC
D gene: NA; clone size: once; V gene: TRBV9; J gene: TRBJ1-5; CDR3 protein: CASSTFGGQPQHF; CDR3 DNA: TGTGCCAGCAGCACATTCGGCGGTCAGCCCCAGCATTTT
D gene: NA; clone size: NA; V gene: TRBV21-1; J gene: TRBJ1-5; CDR3 protein: CASSPPHGGGAAGNQPQHF; CDR3 DNA: TGTGCCAGCAGCCCCCCTCACGGCGGGGGGGCAGCGGGCAATCAGCCCCAGCATTTT
D gene: NA; clone size: NA; V gene: TRBV7-3; J gene: TRBJ2-1; CDR3 protein: CASSLTGGRGSEQFF; CDR3 DNA: TGTGCCAGCAGCTTAACCGGGGGAAGGGGAAGTGAGCAGTTCTTC
D gene: TRBD2; clone size: NA; V gene: TRBV27; J gene: TRBJ2-7; CDR3 protein: CASSLFMSKTSGNEQYF; CDR3 DNA: TGTGCCAGCAGTTTATTCATGTCGAAGACTAGCGGGAACGAGCAGTACTTC